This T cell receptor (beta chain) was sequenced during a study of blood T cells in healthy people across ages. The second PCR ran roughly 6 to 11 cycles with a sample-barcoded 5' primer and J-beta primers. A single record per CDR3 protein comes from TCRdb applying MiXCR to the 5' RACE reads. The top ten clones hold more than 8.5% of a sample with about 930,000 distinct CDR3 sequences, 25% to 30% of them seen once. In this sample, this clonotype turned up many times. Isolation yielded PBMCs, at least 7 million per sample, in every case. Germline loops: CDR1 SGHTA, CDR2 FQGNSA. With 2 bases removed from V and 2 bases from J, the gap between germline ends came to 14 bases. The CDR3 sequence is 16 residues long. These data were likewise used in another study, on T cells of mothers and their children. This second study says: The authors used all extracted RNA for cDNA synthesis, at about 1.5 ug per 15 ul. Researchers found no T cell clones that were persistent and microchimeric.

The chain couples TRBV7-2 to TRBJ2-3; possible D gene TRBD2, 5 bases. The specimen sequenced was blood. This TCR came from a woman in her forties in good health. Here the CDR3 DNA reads TGTGCCAGCAGCTTATCGTCTAGCACTCCCACAGATACGCAGTATTTT. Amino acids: CASSLSSSTPTDTQYF. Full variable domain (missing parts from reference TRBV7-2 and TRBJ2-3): GAGVSQSPSNKVTEKGKDVELRCDPISGHTALYWYRQSLGQGLEFLIYFQGNSAPDKSGLPSDRFSAERTGGSVSTLTIQRTQQEDSAVYLCASSLSSSTPTDTQYFGPGTRLTVL.